The 9 T cell receptor beta chains given below trace back to one sample, sequenced in a study of blood T cell repertoires in COVID-19. The data were produced by immunoSEQ multiplex PCR, yet TCRdb's version contains in-frame clones alone and is incomplete. The sample contains 150,000 to 200,000 clones, roughly three quarters of which appear only once. Material: PBMCs or T cells enriched from blood (not recorded which). These receptors came from a woman between 45 and 60 years old with acute COVID-19.

This clone was counted many times. The gene calls are TRBV7-2 and TRBJ1-2, with D perhaps TRBD1 (5 bases). Looked up from germline, CDR1 is SGHTA and CDR2 is FQGNSA. The CDR3 contains 14 residues. V lost 2 bases and J lost 1, with 8 bases in between. The CDR3 nucleotides read TGTGCCAGCAGCTTATCAGGGTTTAACTATGGCTACACCTTC. Its translation: CASSLSGFNYGYTF. The full variable domain, rest sourced from reference TRBV7-2 and TRBJ1-2, is GAGVSQSPSNKVTEKGKDVELRCDPISGHTALYWYRQSLGQGLEFLIYFQGNSAPDKSGLPSDRFSAERTGGSVSTLTIQRTQQEDSAVYLCASSLSGFNYGYTFGSGTRLTVV.

With regard to this clone: A junction boundary mismatches the germline segment, possibly from a read error. Here the CDR3 reads CASSSGRDGEAFF. The CDR3 DNA reads as TGTGCTAGCAGCTCTGGCAGGGATGGTGAAGCTTTCTTT. This sequence joins TRBV7-7 and TRBJ1-1; D perhaps matches TRBD1 (5 bases). CDR1 and CDR2 (germline): SSHAT, FNYEAQ (reference sequence). The CDR3 runs to 13 residues.

This chain uses TRBV24-1 with TRBJ1-2, with D perhaps TRBD1 (6 bases). The V gene's germline CDR1 is KGHDR and CDR2 SFDVKD. This CDR3 has 14 residues. V was clipped by 3 bases and J by 6 bases, with 13 bases between them. CDR3 in DNA: TGTGCCACCAGTGATCCTGGACAGAGAAATGGCTACACCTTC. Encoded protein: CATSDPGQRNGYTF.

The V call is TRBV4-1, the J call TRBJ2-1, with TRBD1 as a possible D gene (6 bases). CDR1 is MGHRA, CDR2 YSYEKL, per germline. V was cut by 4 bases and J by 8 bases, with 15 bases left in between. This CDR3 spans 14 amino acids. CDR3 nucleotides: TGCGCCAGCAGCCCCCAACAGGGTATGGATGAGCAGTTCTTC. This translates into CASSPQQGMDEQFF.

This clone turned up a few times. The chain recombines TRBV19 with TRBJ2-1; D gene ambiguous. Germline V CDR1 and CDR2: LNHDA, SQIVND (reference sequence). V was pared by 6 bases and J by 4 bases, with 7 bases between. CDR3 length: 12 amino acids. CDR3 DNA: TGTGCCAGTAGGGCGAGGTACAATGAGCAGTTCTTC. Translating it yields CASRARYNEQFF.

V gene TRBV3-1 (or the pseudogene TRBV3-2) combines with J gene TRBJ2-5; maybe TRBD1 (5 bases). The germline gives CDR1 LGHDT, CDR2 YNNKEL (reference sequence). The CDR3 has 14 residues. With 5 bases removed from V and 2 bases from J, the gap between germline ends came to 12 bases. CDR3 residues: CASSTRTHQETQYF. In DNA form, the CDR3 reads TGTGCCAGCAGCACGAGGACACATCAAGAGACCCAGTACTTC.

The gene calls are TRBV5-4 and TRBJ2-3; 8 nucleotides agree with TRBD2. CDR3 length: 16 residues. The V segment lost 4 bases and the J segment 2 bases; nucleotides outside the gene matches: 9. Germline CDR1 SGHNT, CDR2 YYREEE (reference sequence). CDR3 amino acids: CASSHRVLADTDTQYF. As DNA, the CDR3 is TGTGCCAGCAGCCACCGAGTACTAGCGGACACAGATACGCAGTATTTT.

V gene TRBV5-6 combines with J gene TRBJ2-3, with 7 bases that match TRBD1. The ends lost 3 bases at V and 1 base at J; junction bases unmatched: 17. CDR1 is SGHDT and CDR2 is YYEEEE in the germline V gene. The CDR3 is made up of 19 amino acids. CDR3 residues: CASSSRGLQGFGGTDTQYF. CDR3 nucleotides: TGTGCCAGCAGCTCCAGGGGTCTACAGGGGTTTGGTGGCACAGATACGCAGTATTTT.

This clone showed up just a few times. The V and J genes are TRBV28 and TRBJ1-6; 9 bases are shared with TRBD1. The CDR3 is 16 amino acids. With 5 bases clipped from V and 4 bases from J, the junction kept 6 bases outside the gene matches. From germline, CDR1 is MDHEN and CDR2 SYDVKM. The CDR3 spells CASSTPGTGYNSPLHF. Written as DNA, the CDR3 is TGTGCCAGCAGTACCCCCGGGACAGGGTATAATTCACCCCTCCACTTT.